Listed below are T cell receptor beta chains from one sample, sequenced in a study of T-cell reconstitution after alpha-beta-depleted transplantation in children. TCRdb itself ran the PCR reads through MiXCR, one entry per CDR3 protein. Of almost 20,000 distinct CDR3 sequences detected, about an eighth appear once; the ten largest clones hold roughly 37%. Source: PBMCs, mostly from graft donor cells, taken 60 days after TCRalphabeta/CD19-depleted stem cell transplant. The source is a female patient aged 2-9 years who had a stem cell transplant for congenital amegakaryocytic thrombocytopenia, so the T cells may come from the graft donor. The CDR3 runs from the conserved cysteine through the conserved F or W. A D gene is named only where the DNA matches it firmly. Size is omitted from some rows. Given values are once, few, many or a class for expanded clones.

J,length,V,D,size,CDR3,DNA
TRBJ1-6,13,TRBV7-3,TRBD1,many,CASSPTGTSPLHF,TGTGCCAGCAGCCCGACAGGGACTTCACCCCTCCACTTT
TRBJ2-7,13,TRBV5-1,-,many,CASSTRGPYEQYF,TGCGCCAGCAGCACCAGGGGCCCCTACGAGCAGTACTTC
TRBJ1-4,13,TRBV20-1,-,many,CSASRQPNEKLFF,TGCAGTGCTAGCCGACAGCCTAATGAAAAACTGTTTTTT
TRBJ1-5,15,TRBV10-2,TRBD1,few,CASSTGQGSNQPQHF,TGCGCCAGCAGCACGGGACAGGGTAGCAATCAGCCCCAGCATTTT
TRBJ2-2,14,TRBV20-1,TRBD2,many,CSAGTSRNTGELFF,TGCAGTGCTGGGACTAGCAGGAACACCGGGGAGCTGTTTTTT
TRBJ2-2,15,TRBV10-3,TRBD1,many,CAISPTGAPTGELFF,TGTGCCATCAGCCCCACAGGGGCTCCCACCGGGGAGCTGTTTTTT
TRBJ2-1,11,TRBV19,-,-,CASRAGNEQFF,TGTGCCAGTAGAGCGGGCAATGAGCAGTTCTTC
TRBJ1-5,17,TRBV20-1,-,medium-sized,CSARAQGDPISNQPQHF,TGCAGTGCTAGAGCGCAGGGAGATCCTATAAGCAATCAGCCCCAGCATTTT
TRBJ1-5,12,TRBV29-1,-,many,CSVGDTGQPQHF,TGCAGCGTCGGGGATACGGGTCAGCCCCAGCATTTT
TRBJ2-3,14,TRBV2,TRBD2,many,CASKLAGATDTQYF,TGTGCCAGCAAGCTAGCGGGAGCGACAGATACGCAGTATTTT
TRBJ2-3,15,TRBV20-1,-,many,CSALEGPSRPDTQYF,TGCAGTGCCTTGGAGGGCCCTTCCCGGCCAGATACGCAGTATTTT
TRBJ1-2,14,TRBV6-2/TRBV6-3,-,few,CASSFLIKVRGYTF,TGTGCCAGCAGTTTTTTAATTAAAGTTCGGGGCTACACCTTC
TRBJ2-3,14,TRBV28,-,-,CASSFTAVTDTQYF,TGTGCCAGCAGTTTCACCGCGGTCACAGATACGCAGTATTTT
TRBJ2-2,16,TRBV5-1,TRBD2,many,CASSALLASNTGELFF,TGCGCCAGCAGCGCCTTACTAGCGTCGAACACCGGGGAGCTGTTTTTT
TRBJ1-3,15,TRBV28,-,many,CASSLPQNSGNTIYF,TGTGCCAGCAGTTTACCCCAGAACTCTGGAAACACCATATATTTT
TRBJ1-1,12,TRBV5-1,-,many,CASRSENTEAFF,TGCGCCAGCAGGTCGGAGAACACTGAAGCTTTCTTT
TRBJ2-7,16,TRBV4-1,-,many,CASSQGVAFYSYEQYF,TGCGCCAGCAGCCAAGGGGTCGCGTTCTACTCCTACGAGCAGTACTTC
TRBJ2-6,17,TRBV27,-,many,CASSLQRYDSGANVLTF,TGTGCCAGCAGTTTACAGCGATACGACTCTGGGGCCAACGTCCTGACTTTC
TRBJ2-2,15,TRBV7-6,-,many,CASSFERTNTGELFF,TGTGCCAGCAGCTTCGAAAGGACGAACACCGGGGAGCTGTTTTTT
TRBJ2-7,15,TRBV7-9,-,many,CASSSTTLFSYEQYF,TGTGCCAGCAGCTCCACGACCCTTTTCTCCTACGAGCAGTACTTC